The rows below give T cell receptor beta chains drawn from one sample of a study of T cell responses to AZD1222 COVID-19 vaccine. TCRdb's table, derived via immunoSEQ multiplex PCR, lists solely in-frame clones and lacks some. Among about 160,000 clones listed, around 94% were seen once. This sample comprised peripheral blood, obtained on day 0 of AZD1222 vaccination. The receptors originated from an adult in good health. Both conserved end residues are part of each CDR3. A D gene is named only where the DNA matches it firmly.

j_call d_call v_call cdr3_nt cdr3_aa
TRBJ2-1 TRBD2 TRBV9 TGTGCCAGCAGCGTAGGACTAGCGGGTGAGAGCTCCTACAATGAGCAGTTCTTC CASSVGLAGESSYNEQFF
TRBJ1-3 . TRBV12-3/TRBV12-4 TGTGCCAGCACTTTGCGTGACAACACCATATATTTT CASTLRDNTIYF
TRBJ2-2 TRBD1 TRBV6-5 TGTGCCAGCAGCTCCGGGACAGGGGGGTCCGGGGAGCTGTTTTTT CASSSGTGGSGELFF
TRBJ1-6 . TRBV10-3 TGTGCCATCAGAAACGGGCAGGAGAGCTCCTATAATTCACCCCTCCACTTT CAIRNGQESSYNSPLHF
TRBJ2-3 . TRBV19 TGTGCCAGTAGTCTAGCGGAGAGGGGGGATACGCAGTATTTT CASSLAERGDTQYF
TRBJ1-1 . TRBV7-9 TGTGCCAGCAGCATCCAACCGAGGGGTGAAGCTTTCTTT CASSIQPRGEAFF
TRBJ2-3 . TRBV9 TGTGCCAGCAGCGTAGGGGGGGTGACAGATACGCAGTATTTT CASSVGGVTDTQYF
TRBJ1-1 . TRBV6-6 TGTGCCAGCAGTTACCAGGGCATCCATGCTTTCTTT CASSYQGIHAFF
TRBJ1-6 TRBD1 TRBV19 TGTGCCACCCGCCTGACAGGGGGGAATTCACCCCTCCACTTT CATRLTGGNSPLHF
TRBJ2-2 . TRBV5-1 TGCGCCAGCAGCTTGCCCCCGGGAGACACCGGGGAGCTGTTTTTT CASSLPPGDTGELFF
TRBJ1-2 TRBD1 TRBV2 TGTGCCAGCGTGTGGGAAACAGGGGGATATGGCTACACCTTC CASVWETGGYGYTF
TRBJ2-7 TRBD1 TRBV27 TGTGCCAGCAGTGCGACAGGGGGGCTAATGAACGAGCAGTACTTC CASSATGGLMNEQYF
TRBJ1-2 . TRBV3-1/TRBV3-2 TGTGCCAGCAGCCAAGAGATCGGACGGAACTATGGCTACACCTTC CASSQEIGRNYGYTF
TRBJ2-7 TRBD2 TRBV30 TGTGCCTCGGGGGGGGTATCCTACGAGCAGTACTTC CASGGVSYEQYF
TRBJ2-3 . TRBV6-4 TGTGCCAGCAGTGACAGGGGAGAGGATACGCAGTATTTT CASSDRGEDTQYF
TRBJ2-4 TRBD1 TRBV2 TGTGCCAGCAGAGATAGAACAGGGGGGTATGCCAAAAACATTCAGTACTTC CASRDRTGGYAKNIQYF
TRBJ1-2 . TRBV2 TGTGCCAGCAGTAGGACGGTTGAAACCTATGGCTACACCTTC CASSRTVETYGYTF